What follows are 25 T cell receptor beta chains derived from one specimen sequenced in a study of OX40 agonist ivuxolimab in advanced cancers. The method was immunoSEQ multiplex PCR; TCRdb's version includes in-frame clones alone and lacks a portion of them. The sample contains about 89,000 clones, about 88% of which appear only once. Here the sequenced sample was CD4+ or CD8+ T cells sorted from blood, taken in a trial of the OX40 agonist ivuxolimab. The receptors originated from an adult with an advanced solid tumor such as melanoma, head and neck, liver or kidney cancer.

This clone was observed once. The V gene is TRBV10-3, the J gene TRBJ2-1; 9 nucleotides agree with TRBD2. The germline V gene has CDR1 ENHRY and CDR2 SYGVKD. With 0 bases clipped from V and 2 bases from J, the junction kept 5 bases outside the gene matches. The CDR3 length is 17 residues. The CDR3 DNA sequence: TGTGCCATCAGTGAGTCGGGCGGGGGGGCCCCCTACAATGAGCAGTTCTTC. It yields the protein CAISESGGGAPYNEQFF.

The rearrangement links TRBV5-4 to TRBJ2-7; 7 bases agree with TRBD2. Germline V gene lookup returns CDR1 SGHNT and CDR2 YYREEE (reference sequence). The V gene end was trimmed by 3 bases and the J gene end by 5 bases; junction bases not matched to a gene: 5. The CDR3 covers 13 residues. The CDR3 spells CASSSLGGDEQYF. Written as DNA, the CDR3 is TGTGCCAGCAGCTCGCTGGGGGGGGACGAGCAGTACTTC.

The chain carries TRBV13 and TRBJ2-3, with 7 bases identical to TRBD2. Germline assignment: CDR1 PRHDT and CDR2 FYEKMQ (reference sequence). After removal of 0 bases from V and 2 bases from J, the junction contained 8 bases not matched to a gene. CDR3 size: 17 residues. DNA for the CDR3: TGTGCCAGCAGCTTAGGCCCGGGGAGGGGCATCACAGATACGCAGTATTTT. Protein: CASSLGPGRGITDTQYF.

As DNA, the CDR3 is TGTGCCAGCAAAACCCCTTACGAGCAGTACTTC. Residues: CASKTPYEQYF. V usage is TRBV6-5 and J usage is TRBJ2-7; D is uncertain. The CDR3 runs to 11 residues. The germline CDR1 and CDR2 sequences are MNHEY and SVGAGI. Trimming took off 7 bases at V and 4 bases at J, with 8 bases between the two ends.

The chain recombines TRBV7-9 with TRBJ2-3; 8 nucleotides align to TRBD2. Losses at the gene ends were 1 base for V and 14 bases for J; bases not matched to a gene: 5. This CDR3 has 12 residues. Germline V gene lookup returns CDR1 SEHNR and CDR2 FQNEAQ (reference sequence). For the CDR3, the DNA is TGTGCCAGCAGCTTAGATCTAGCGGGCGGGTATTTT. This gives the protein CASSLDLAGGYF.

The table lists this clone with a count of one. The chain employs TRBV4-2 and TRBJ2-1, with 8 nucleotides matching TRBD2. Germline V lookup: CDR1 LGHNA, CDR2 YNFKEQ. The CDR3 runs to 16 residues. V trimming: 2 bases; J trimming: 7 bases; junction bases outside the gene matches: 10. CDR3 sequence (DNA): TGTGCCAGCAGCCAATTACCCGGGAGGGGGGGGAATGAGCAGTTCTTC. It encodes CASSQLPGRGGNEQFF.

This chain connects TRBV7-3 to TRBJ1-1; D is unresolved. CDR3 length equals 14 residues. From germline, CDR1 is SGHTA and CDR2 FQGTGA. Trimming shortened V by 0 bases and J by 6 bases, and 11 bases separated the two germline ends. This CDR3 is CASSLTNRVAEAFF. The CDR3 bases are TGTGCCAGCAGCTTAACAAACCGGGTCGCTGAAGCTTTCTTT.

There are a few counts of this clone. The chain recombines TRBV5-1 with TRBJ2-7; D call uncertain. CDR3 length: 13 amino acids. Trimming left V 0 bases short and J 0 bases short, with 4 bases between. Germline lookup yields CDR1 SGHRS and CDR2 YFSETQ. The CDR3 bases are TGCGCCAGCAGCTTGGGGAGCTCCTACGAGCAGTACTTC. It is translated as CASSLGSSYEQYF.

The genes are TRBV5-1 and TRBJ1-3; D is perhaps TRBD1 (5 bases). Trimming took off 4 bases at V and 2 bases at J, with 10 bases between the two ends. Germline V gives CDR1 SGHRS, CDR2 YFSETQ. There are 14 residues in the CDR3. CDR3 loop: CASSPMTAGNTIYF. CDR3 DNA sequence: TGCGCCAGCAGCCCTATGACAGCTGGAAACACCATATATTTT.

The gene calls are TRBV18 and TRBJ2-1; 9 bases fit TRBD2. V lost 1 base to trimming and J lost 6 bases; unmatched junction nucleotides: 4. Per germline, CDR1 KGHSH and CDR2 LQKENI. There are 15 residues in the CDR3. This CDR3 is CASSPRPAGGNEQFF. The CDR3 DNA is TGTGCCAGCTCACCACGACCAGCGGGGGGCAATGAGCAGTTCTTC.

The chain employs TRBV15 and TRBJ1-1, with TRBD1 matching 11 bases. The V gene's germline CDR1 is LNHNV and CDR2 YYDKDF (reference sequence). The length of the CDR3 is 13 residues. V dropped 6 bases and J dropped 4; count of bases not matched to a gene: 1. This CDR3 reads CATRGTGGTEAFF. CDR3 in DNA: TGTGCCACCAGGGGGACAGGGGGCACTGAAGCTTTCTTT.

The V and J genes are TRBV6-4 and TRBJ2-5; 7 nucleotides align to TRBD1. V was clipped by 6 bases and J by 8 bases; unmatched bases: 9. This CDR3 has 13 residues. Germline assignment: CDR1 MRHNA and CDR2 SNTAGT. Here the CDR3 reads CASSIGTEGTQYF. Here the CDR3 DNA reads TGTGCCAGCAGCATAGGGACAGAAGGTACCCAGTACTTC.

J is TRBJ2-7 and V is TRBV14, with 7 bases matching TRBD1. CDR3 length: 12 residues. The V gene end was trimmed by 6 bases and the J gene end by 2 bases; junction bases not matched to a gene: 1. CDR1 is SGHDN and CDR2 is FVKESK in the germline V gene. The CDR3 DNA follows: TGTGCCAGCAGTACAGGGGCCTACGAGCAGTACTTC. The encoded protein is CASSTGAYEQYF.

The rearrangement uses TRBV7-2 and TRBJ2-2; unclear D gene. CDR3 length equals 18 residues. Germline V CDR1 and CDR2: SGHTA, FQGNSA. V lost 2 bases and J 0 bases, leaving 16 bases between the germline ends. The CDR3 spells CASSLLIIQAANTGELFF. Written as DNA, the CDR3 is TGTGCCAGCAGCTTATTAATCATTCAGGCGGCGAACACCGGGGAGCTGTTTTTT.

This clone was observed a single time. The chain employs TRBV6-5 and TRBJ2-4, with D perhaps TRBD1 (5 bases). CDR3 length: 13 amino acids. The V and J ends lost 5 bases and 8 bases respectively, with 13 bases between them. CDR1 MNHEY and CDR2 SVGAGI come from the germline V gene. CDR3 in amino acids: CASSRQHSDIQYF. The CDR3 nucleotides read TGTGCCAGCAGTCGACAGCACTCTGACATTCAGTACTTC.

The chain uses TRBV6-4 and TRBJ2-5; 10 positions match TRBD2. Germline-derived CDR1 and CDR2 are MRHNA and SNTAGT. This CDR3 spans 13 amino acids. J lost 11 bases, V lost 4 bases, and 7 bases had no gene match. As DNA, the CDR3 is TGTGCCAGCAGTGTTACTAGCGGGGAGGCTCAGTACTTC. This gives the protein CASSVTSGEAQYF.

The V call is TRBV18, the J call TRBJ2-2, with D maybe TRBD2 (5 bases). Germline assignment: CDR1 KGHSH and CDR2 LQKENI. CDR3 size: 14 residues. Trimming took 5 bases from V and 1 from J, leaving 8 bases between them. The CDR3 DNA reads TGTGCCAGCTCAGGACTCGTGAACACCGGGGAGCTGTTTTTT. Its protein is CASSGLVNTGELFF.

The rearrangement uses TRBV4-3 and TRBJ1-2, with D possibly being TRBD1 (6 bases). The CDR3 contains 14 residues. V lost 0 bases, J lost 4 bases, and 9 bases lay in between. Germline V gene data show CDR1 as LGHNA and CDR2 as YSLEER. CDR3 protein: CASSQDQDSYGYTF. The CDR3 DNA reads TGCGCCAGCAGCCAAGATCAGGACAGCTATGGCTACACCTTC.

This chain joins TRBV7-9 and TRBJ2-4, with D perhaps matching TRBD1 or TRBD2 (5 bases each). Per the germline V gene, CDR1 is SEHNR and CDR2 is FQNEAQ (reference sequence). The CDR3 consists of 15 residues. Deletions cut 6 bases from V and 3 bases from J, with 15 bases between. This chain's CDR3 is CASRTVGAGKNIQYF. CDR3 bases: TGTGCCAGCAGAACAGTAGGGGCGGGCAAAAACATTCAGTACTTC.

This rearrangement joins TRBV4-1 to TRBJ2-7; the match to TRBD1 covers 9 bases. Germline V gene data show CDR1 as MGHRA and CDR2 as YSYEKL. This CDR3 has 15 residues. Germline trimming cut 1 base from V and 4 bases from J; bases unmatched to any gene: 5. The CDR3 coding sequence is TGCGCCAGCAGCCAAGGGACAGGGGTAGGTTACGAGCAGTACTTC. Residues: CASSQGTGVGYEQYF.

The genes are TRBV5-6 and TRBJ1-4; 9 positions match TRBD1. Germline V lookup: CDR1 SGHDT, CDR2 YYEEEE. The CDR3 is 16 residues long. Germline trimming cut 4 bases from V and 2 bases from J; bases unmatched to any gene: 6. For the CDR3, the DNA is TGTGCCAGCAGCGTCCCGGGACAGGGTACTAATGAAAAACTGTTTTTT. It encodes CASSVPGQGTNEKLFF.

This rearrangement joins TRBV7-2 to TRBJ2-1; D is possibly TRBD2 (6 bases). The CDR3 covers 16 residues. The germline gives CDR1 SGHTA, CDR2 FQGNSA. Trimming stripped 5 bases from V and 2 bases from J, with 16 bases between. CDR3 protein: CASSTRSSGAYNEQFF. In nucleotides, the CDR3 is TGTGCCAGCAGCACTAGATCCTCGGGGGCCTACAATGAGCAGTTCTTC.

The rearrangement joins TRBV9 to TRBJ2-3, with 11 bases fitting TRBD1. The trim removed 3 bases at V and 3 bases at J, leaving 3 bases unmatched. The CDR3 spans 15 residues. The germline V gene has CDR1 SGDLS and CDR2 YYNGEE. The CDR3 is CASSAGTGGTDTQYF. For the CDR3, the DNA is TGTGCCAGCAGCGCCGGGACAGGGGGGACAGATACGCAGTATTTT.

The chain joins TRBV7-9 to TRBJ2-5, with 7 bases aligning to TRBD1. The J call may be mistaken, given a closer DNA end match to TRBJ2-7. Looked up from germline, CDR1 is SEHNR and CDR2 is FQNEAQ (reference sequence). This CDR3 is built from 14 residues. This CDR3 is CASSRSGGSYEQYF. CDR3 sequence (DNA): TGTGCCAGCAGCCGATCAGGGGGCTCCTACGAGCAGTACTTC.

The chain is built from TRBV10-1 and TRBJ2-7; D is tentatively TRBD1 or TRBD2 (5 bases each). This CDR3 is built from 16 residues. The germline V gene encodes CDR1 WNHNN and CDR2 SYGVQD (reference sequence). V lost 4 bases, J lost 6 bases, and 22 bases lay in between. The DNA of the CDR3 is TGCGCCAGCAGTGGCCCAGAGGGCAGGGCCCTTTCCGAGCAGTACTTC. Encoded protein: CASSGPEGRALSEQYF.